The subject of this entry is one TCR beta chain. The data derive from a study of blood T cell repertoires in COVID-19. Study-level background: Donors in the United States, Italy and Spain gave samples during acute or convalescent COVID-19.

The trim removed 3 bases at V and 2 bases at J, leaving 2 bases unmatched. Germline lookup yields CDR1 MGHRA and CDR2 YSYEKL. This CDR3 region has 15 residues. The data were produced by immunoSEQ multiplex PCR, yet TCRdb's version contains in-frame clones alone and is incomplete. The sample has 150,000 or so clones; over 65% are singletons. The source is a woman of 80 years or more with active or convalescent COVID-19. The chain is built from TRBV4-1 and TRBJ1-4; TRBD1 aligns across 8 bases. The specimen was peripheral blood. CDR3 sequence reads: CASSQTGVTNEKLFF. CDR3 bases: TGCGCCAGCAGCCAGACAGGGGTTACTAATGAAAAACTGTTTTTT.